This TCR beta chain is from a study of blood T cells in healthy people across ages. This clonotype was counted between two and nine times. Its cognate antigen is unknown. Regarding the study as a whole: In long-lived donors, naive CD4+ cell counts and diversity exceeded those of aged donors.

A second PCR of 7 to 11 cycles used a sample-barcoded 5' primer and a J-beta primer mix. TCRdb reprocessed the 5' RACE reads with MiXCR, giving one entry per CDR3 protein. The repertoire holds about 1.5 million distinct CDR3 sequences, with about 43% as singletons. V was clipped by 0 bases and J by 9 bases; unmatched bases: 9. The CDR3 has 16 residues. Germline V lookup: CDR1 LGHDT, CDR2 YNNKEL (reference sequence). The rearrangement joins TRBV3-1 to TRBJ2-3; 10 nucleotides align to TRBD2. Sequenced sample: blood. This receptor was identified in a young woman in good health. CDR3 in amino acids: CASSQDRLAGVGTQYF. Written as DNA, the CDR3 is TGTGCCAGCAGCCAAGACCGGCTAGCGGGGGTAGGGACGCAGTATTTT.